This TCR beta chain appears in the sequencing data of a study of cytomegalovirus exposure and HLA in healthy donors. Study observations and caveats: 150 to 200 TCR beta chains were listed as cytomegalovirus-associated. Indistinguishable V segments, including TRBV6-2 and TRBV6-3, were excluded.

Amplification used 60 Vbeta primers and 13 Jbeta primers. Method: immunoSEQ multiplex PCR; TCRdb's copy keeps in-frame clones and lacks some. The sample shows more than 100,000 clones, approximately 77% of them seen only once. V trimming: 6 bases; J trimming: 1 base; junction bases outside the gene matches: 11. This CDR3 comprises 18 residues. Germline loops: CDR1 SEHNR, CDR2 FQNEAQ (reference sequence). Turning to this clone: The target antigen is unknown.

The origin of this receptor is a woman aged 40 to 50 in good health and CMV-seronegative. The sample was PBMCs. The chain joins TRBV7-9 to TRBJ2-2; TRBD1 agrees at 10 bases. CDR3 in amino acids: CASRTRDRGMENTGELFF. The CDR3 DNA reads TGTGCCAGCAGAACCCGGGACAGGGGTATGGAGAACACCGGGGAGCTGTTTTTT.